This T cell receptor (beta chain) was observed in a study of T cell responses to AZD1222 COVID-19 vaccine. CDR3 length: 16 residues. Germline V gene lookup returns CDR1 MDHEN and CDR2 SYDVKM. V gave up 6 bases and J gave up 5 bases; unmatched junction bases: 14. Sequencing used immunoSEQ multiplex PCR; TCRdb keeps in-frame clones, though not all of them. The sample shows under 95,000 clones, 80% to 90% of them seen only once. The chain carries TRBV28 and TRBJ2-7; TRBD1 matches 9 bases. Source: peripheral blood, taken on day 0 of AZD1222 vaccination. The sequence derives from an adult in good health. CDR3: CASRPSPGQGGDEQYF. CDR3 coding DNA: TGTGCCAGCAGGCCGTCCCCGGGACAGGGTGGGGACGAGCAGTACTTC.